Listed below are T cell receptor beta chains from one sample, sequenced in a study of CD8 T cells in ankylosing spondylitis. TCRdb ran MiXCR on the 5' RACE reads and lists one entry per CDR3 protein. The table has 100,000 or so distinct CDR3 sequences, around 24% seen once. The sample taken for sequencing was synovial fluid, either unsorted or a sorted T cell fraction (not recorded which). The source of these receptors is a male donor with ankylosing spondylitis. Each CDR3 is given with its conserved first and last residue. A D gene is named only where the DNA matches it firmly. Not all rows give a size; the values are once, few, many and, for expanded clones, a class.

TRBJ1-1 TRBD1 TRBV11-2 - CASSLGTGHMNTEAFF TGTGCCAGCAGCTTGGGGACAGGACACATGAACACTGAAGCTTTCTTT
TRBJ2-7 - TRBV4-2 many CASSSRVNEQYF TGTGCCAGCAGCTCCAGGGTGAACGAGCAGTACTTC
TRBJ2-3 TRBD1 TRBV5-1 few CASSFRTGGTDTQYF TGCGCCAGCAGCTTCCGGACAGGGGGCACAGATACGCAGTATTTT
TRBJ1-1 - TRBV13 few CASSLAEGDTEAFF TGTGCCAGCAGCTTAGCTGAGGGGGACACTGAAGCTTTCTTT
TRBJ2-7 TRBD2 TRBV7-8 few CASSLDAGGPYEQYF TGTGCCAGCAGCTTAGACGCGGGAGGGCCCTACGAGCAGTACTTC
TRBJ1-5 - TRBV29-1 many CSVSDTNQPQHF TGCAGCGTTTCTGACACAAATCAGCCCCAGCATTTT
TRBJ2-3 TRBD1 TRBV28 few CASGTRTGFTDTQYF TGTGCCAGCGGTACTAGGACAGGGTTTACGGATACGCAGTATTTT
TRBJ2-3 TRBD1 TRBV20-1 - CSVEGGRYTDTQYF TGCAGTGTCGAAGGGGGCCGATACACAGATACGCAGTATTTT
TRBJ2-1 TRBD2 TRBV11-3 - CSSSRTSGSNEQFF TGTTCCAGCAGCAGGACTAGCGGGAGCAATGAGCAGTTCTTC
TRBJ2-2 - TRBV5-1 few CASSFNPRSNTGELFF TGCGCCAGCAGCTTTAATCCCAGATCGAACACCGGGGAGCTGTTTTTT
TRBJ1-1 - TRBV7-6 - CASSSTPDGDIWGEAFF TGTGCCAGCAGCTCCACTCCCGACGGTGACATATGGGGTGAAGCTTTCTTT
TRBJ2-1 - TRBV5-1 - CASSLEYNPYNEQFF TGCGCCAGCAGCCTAGAGTATAACCCCTACAATGAGCAGTTCTTC
TRBJ2-6 TRBD1 TRBV18 - CASSPRGRVWSGANVLTF TGTGCCAGCTCACCGAGGGGGCGCGTTTGGTCTGGGGCCAACGTCCTGACTTTC
TRBJ1-1 - TRBV3-1 - CASSRWTLNTEAFF TGTGCCAGCAGCCGGTGGACTCTGAACACTGAAGCTTTCTTT
TRBJ2-1 - TRBV5-1 few CASNPGRAFEQFF TGCGCCAGCAACCCGGGGCGAGCTTTTGAGCAGTTCTTC
TRBJ2-5 TRBD2 TRBV6-1 - CASSEGGTSGETQYF TGTGCCAGCAGTGAGGGGGGGACCTCTGGAGAGACCCAGTACTTC
TRBJ2-6 - TRBV24-1 - CATSDPQGYGANVLTF TGTGCCACCAGTGATCCCCAGGGTTATGGGGCCAACGTCCTGACTTTC
TRBJ1-5 TRBD1 TRBV2 many CASSGTGVQPQHF TGTGCCAGCAGTGGGACAGGGGTTCAACCCCAGCATTTT
TRBJ1-2 - TRBV27 - CASSFLPNGYTF TGTGCCAGCAGTTTCCTTCCCAATGGCTACACCTTC
TRBJ1-1 - TRBV3-1 - CASSQRRGGGNTEAFF TGTGCCAGCAGCCAGCGGAGGGGAGGGGGAAACACTGAAGCTTTCTTT
TRBJ2-7 - TRBV30 - CAGLTVYEQYF TGTGCCGGACTCACTGTCTACGAGCAGTACTTC
TRBJ2-5 - TRBV27 - CASRIYGGRETQYF TGTGCCAGCAGAATATATGGGGGTCGAGAGACCCAGTACTTC
TRBJ1-1 - TRBV5-1 many CASSRDTEAFF TGCGCCAGCAGCCGCGACACTGAAGCTTTCTTT
TRBJ2-1 TRBD2 TRBV19 many CASSRSAGGSPLYNEQFF TGTGCCAGTAGTAGGTCCGCGGGAGGGAGTCCCCTCTACAATGAGCAGTTCTTC
TRBJ1-2 - TRBV7-9 - CASSPDKTYGYTF TGTGCCAGCAGCCCGGACAAGACTTATGGCTACACCTTC